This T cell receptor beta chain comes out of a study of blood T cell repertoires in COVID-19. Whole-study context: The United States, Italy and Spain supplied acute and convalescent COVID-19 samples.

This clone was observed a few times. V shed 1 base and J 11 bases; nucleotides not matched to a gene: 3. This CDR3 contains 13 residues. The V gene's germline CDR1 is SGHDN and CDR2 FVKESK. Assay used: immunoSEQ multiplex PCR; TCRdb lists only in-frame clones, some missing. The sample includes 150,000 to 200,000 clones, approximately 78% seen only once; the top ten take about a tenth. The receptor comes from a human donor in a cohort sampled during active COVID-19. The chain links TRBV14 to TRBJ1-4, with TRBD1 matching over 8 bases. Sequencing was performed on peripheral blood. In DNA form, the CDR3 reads TGTGCCAGCAGCCAAGGGACAGGGAGGAAACTGTTTTTT. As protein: CASSQGTGRKLFF. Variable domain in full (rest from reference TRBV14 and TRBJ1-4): EAGVTQFPSHSVIEKGQTVTLRCDPISGHDNLYWYRRVMGKEIKFLLHFVKESKQDESGMPNNRFLAERTGGTYSTLKVQPAELEDSGVYFCASSQGTGRKLFFGSGTQLSVL.